This T cell receptor beta chain was found in a study of blood T cells in healthy people across ages. It was with a sample-barcoded 5' primer and a J-beta primer mix that a second PCR of roughly 7 to 12 cycles was run. TCRdb re-derived calls from the 5' RACE reads in MiXCR, one entry per CDR3 protein. Here the sample spans 800,000 to 950,000 distinct CDR3 sequences, 25% to 30% being singletons. This CDR3 has 14 amino acids. Germline CDR1 reads SGHRS; CDR2 reads YFSETQ. V shed 4 bases and J shed 0 bases, with 11 bases lying between them. These data were likewise used in another study, on T cells of mothers and their children.

The chain links TRBV5-1 to TRBJ2-7, with D possibly being TRBD1 (6 bases). Specimen: blood. The clonotype was recovered from a woman between 35 and 50 years old in good health. This chain's CDR3 is CASSVGHNSYEQYF. The DNA of the CDR3 is TGCGCCAGCAGCGTGGGACATAACTCCTACGAGCAGTACTTC.